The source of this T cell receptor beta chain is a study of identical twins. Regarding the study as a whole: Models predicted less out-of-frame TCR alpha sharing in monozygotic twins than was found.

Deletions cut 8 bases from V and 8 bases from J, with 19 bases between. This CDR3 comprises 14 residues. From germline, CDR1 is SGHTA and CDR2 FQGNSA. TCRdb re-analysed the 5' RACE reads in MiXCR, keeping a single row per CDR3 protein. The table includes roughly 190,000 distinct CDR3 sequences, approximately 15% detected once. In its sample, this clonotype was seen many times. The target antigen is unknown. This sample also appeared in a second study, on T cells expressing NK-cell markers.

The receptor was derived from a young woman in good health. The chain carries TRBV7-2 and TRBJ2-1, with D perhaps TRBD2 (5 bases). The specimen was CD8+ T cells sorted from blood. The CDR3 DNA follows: TGTGCCAGCGAGCTGGCGGGTGGACCCTATGAGCAGTTCTTC. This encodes CASELAGGPYEQFF. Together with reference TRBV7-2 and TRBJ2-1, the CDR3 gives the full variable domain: GAGVSQSPSNKVTEKGKDVELRCDPISGHTALYWYRQSLGQGLEFLIYFQGNSAPDKSGLPSDRFSAERTGGSVSTLTIQRTQQEDSAVYLCASELAGGPYEQFFGPGTRLTVL.